Following are 18 T cell receptor beta chains from one sample sequenced in a study of cytomegalovirus exposure and HLA in healthy donors. Sequencing was performed with immunoSEQ multiplex PCR; in TCRdb, only in-frame clones are kept and a portion is missing. The data show approximately 160,000 clones, roughly 80% seen once. Sequencing input: PBMCs. These receptors were collected from a man younger than 40 in good health and CMV-seropositive.

This chain links TRBV27 with TRBJ2-3; D perhaps matches TRBD1 (5 bases). Germline V CDR1 and CDR2: MNHEY, SMNVEV (reference sequence). CDR3 length: 17 residues. V was clipped by 2 bases and J by 0 bases, with 15 bases between them. CDR3 residues: CASSLTVDSDSTDTQYF. DNA for the CDR3: TGTGCCAGCAGTTTAACCGTTGACAGTGATAGCACAGATACGCAGTATTTT.

This rearrangement joins TRBV19 to TRBJ1-2; D gene unclear. The CDR3 runs 11 residues. CDR1 LNHDA and CDR2 SQIVND come from the germline V gene (reference sequence). The V and J ends lost 5 bases and 8 bases respectively, with 9 bases between them. The chain's CDR3 is CASSLSTGYTF. DNA for the CDR3: TGTGCCAGTAGTCTATCCACGGGCTACACCTTC.

Only one count was recorded for this clone. The V gene is TRBV5-1, the J gene TRBJ2-2, with 9 bases identical to TRBD2. Trimming took 0 bases from V and 5 from J; bases not matched to a gene: 5. This CDR3 is built from 16 residues. Germline V gene sequence: CDR1 SGHRS, CDR2 YFSETQ. CDR3 protein: CASSLVSGGDTGELFF. DNA for the CDR3: TGCGCCAGCAGCTTGGTTAGCGGGGGTGATACCGGGGAGCTGTTTTTT.

The V call is TRBV18, the J call TRBJ1-1; D is possibly TRBD1 (5 bases). Per the germline V gene, CDR1 is KGHSH and CDR2 is LQKENI. V was clipped by 4 bases and J by 0 bases, with 9 bases between them. The CDR3 loop spans 14 amino acids. For the CDR3, the DNA is TGTGCCAGCTCACAATCAGGGCTGAACACTGAAGCTTTCTTT. It is translated as CASSQSGLNTEAFF.

This chain joins TRBV5-1 and TRBJ2-6, with D possibly being TRBD1 (6 bases). V gave up 4 bases and J gave up 4 bases, with 12 bases separating them. This CDR3 contains 15 residues. Looked up from germline, CDR1 is SGHRS and CDR2 is YFSETQ. The CDR3 DNA sequence: TGCGCCAGCAGCCCGCAGACAGGAGGGGCCAACGTCCTGACTTTC. Its translation is CASSPQTGGANVLTF.

The chain combines TRBV9 with TRBJ1-1, with 8 bases identical to TRBD1. The V gene end was trimmed by 3 bases and the J gene end by 3 bases; junction bases not matched to a gene: 7. Germline V CDR1 and CDR2: SGDLS, YYNGEE. This CDR3 comprises 15 residues. The DNA for the CDR3 is TGTGCCAGCAGCGGCCCGGGACAGGAGTACACTGAAGCTTTCTTT. It translates to CASSGPGQEYTEAFF.

The V call is TRBV18, the J call TRBJ2-7; D is perhaps TRBD1 (6 bases). The V gene lost 3 bases and the J gene lost 4 bases, with 19 bases spanning the gap. Germline-derived CDR1 and CDR2 are KGHSH and LQKENI. CDR3 length equals 16 residues. CDR3 DNA: TGTGCCAGCTCACCCGTGGCTGGACAGACAGGTTACGAGCAGTACTTC. It translates to CASSPVAGQTGYEQYF. Supplemented by reference TRBV18 and TRBJ2-7, the full variable domain reads NAGVMQNPRHLVRRRGQEARLRCSPMKGHSHVYWYRQLPEEGLKFMVYLQKENIIDESGMPKERFSAEFPKEGPSILRIQQVVRGDSAAYFCASSPVAGQTGYEQYFGPGTRLTVT.

V is TRBV4-3 and J is TRBJ2-1; 10 bases are a match to TRBD2. V gave up 1 base and J gave up 4 bases; unmatched junction bases: 10. This CDR3 spans 18 amino acids. Germline values: CDR1 LGHNA, CDR2 YSLEER. CDR3 residues: CASSQASFGLAVYNEQFF. The CDR3 bases are TGCGCCAGCAGCCAAGCGTCGTTCGGACTAGCGGTATACAATGAGCAGTTCTTC.

This rearrangement joins TRBV10-3 to TRBJ1-6, with D possibly matching TRBD1 (5 bases). The length of the CDR3 is 14 residues. V was shortened by 8 bases and J by 7 bases, with 15 bases between the two germline ends. Germline V lookup: CDR1 ENHRY, CDR2 SYGVKD. The CDR3 DNA is TGTGCCATCGCGAGAGGGGAGGGCAATTCACCCCTCCACTTT. Its protein is CAIARGEGNSPLHF.

This chain links TRBV9 with TRBJ2-5, with D tentatively TRBD2 (5 bases). Germline CDR1 and CDR2: SGDLS and YYNGEE. The V end lost 0 bases, the J end lost 2 bases, and 14 bases lay between the germline ends. The CDR3 contains 16 residues. The CDR3 loop is CASSVGSGSFQETQYF. The CDR3 nucleotides are TGTGCCAGCAGCGTAGGGAGCGGTAGCTTTCAAGAGACCCAGTACTTC.

The chain couples TRBV4-3 to TRBJ2-2; 7 bases map to TRBD1. This CDR3 region has 16 residues. The ends lost 0 bases at V and 3 bases at J; junction bases unmatched: 4. Germline V gives CDR1 LGHNA, CDR2 YSLEER. The CDR3 sequence is CASSQEGDRYTGELFF. CDR3 nucleotide sequence: TGCGCCAGCAGCCAAGAGGGGGACAGATACACCGGGGAGCTGTTTTTT.

The chain joins TRBV5-4 to TRBJ2-5; 7 bases line up with TRBD1. CDR3 length: 16 residues. Looked up from germline, CDR1 is SGHNT and CDR2 is YYREEE (reference sequence). The V and J ends lost 4 bases and 4 bases, in that order; junction bases with no gene match: 13. The CDR3 is CASSGGPGTVGETQYF. The CDR3 DNA reads TGTGCCAGCAGCGGAGGCCCCGGGACAGTGGGAGAGACCCAGTACTTC.

The J gene is TRBJ1-1, the V gene TRBV6-5; perhaps TRBD1 as D (6 bases). The CDR3 has 15 residues. From germline, CDR1 is MNHEY and CDR2 SVGAGI. V was cut by 5 bases and J by 5 bases, with 18 bases left in between. CDR3 protein: CASSPGRGARTEAFF. The DNA for the CDR3 is TGTGCCAGCAGTCCGGGTCGGGGGGCGCGTACTGAAGCTTTCTTT.

This clone was picked up one time. This rearrangement joins TRBV4-3 to TRBJ1-4; TRBD1 aligns across 10 bases. With V trimmed by 3 bases and J by 0 bases, 4 bases remained unmatched. Germline V gene lookup returns CDR1 LGHNA and CDR2 YSLEER. This CDR3 region has 17 residues. This chain's CDR3 is CASSQGQGPPTNEKLFF. CDR3 nucleotide sequence: TGCGCCAGCAGCCAGGGACAGGGGCCGCCAACTAATGAAAAACTGTTTTTT.

CDR3 protein: CAWSLEVTEAFF. CDR3 DNA sequence: TGTGCCTGGAGTCTCGAGGTCACTGAAGCTTTCTTT. The chain employs TRBV30 and TRBJ1-1; D unresolved. Germline lookup yields CDR1 GTSNPN and CDR2 SVGIG (reference sequence). Deletions cut 2 bases from V and 4 bases from J, with 8 bases between. The CDR3 consists of 12 residues.

The V call is TRBV6-6, the J call TRBJ1-3; the D is unclear. The CDR3 length is 12 residues. Germline CDR1 MNHNY, CDR2 SVGAGI (reference sequence). V lost 6 bases, J lost 4 bases, and 7 bases lay in between. The CDR3 protein is CASSPSGNTIYF. DNA for the CDR3: TGTGCCAGCAGCCCCTCGGGAAACACCATATATTTT.

This clone has just one count. This sequence joins TRBV9 and TRBJ2-3; D is possibly TRBD1 (5 bases). Germline assignment: CDR1 SGDLS and CDR2 YYNGEE. The CDR3 has 14 amino acids. Trimming removed 2 bases at V and 3 bases at J, with 10 bases between. The DNA of the CDR3 is TGTGCCAGCAGCGTTGGTCAGGGAACAGATACGCAGTATTTT. Translating it yields CASSVGQGTDTQYF.

As to this clone: This same CDR3 is encoded by further DNA sequences in the sample. The rearrangement joins TRBV5-4 to TRBJ2-3; 7 nucleotides line up with TRBD2. After removal of 0 bases from V and 1 base from J, the junction contained 2 bases not matched to a gene. The CDR3 runs 15 residues. CDR1 is SGHNT, CDR2 YYREEE, per germline (reference sequence). The CDR3 DNA reads as TGTGCCAGCAGCTTGGGGCTAGCGGGCACAGATACGCAGTATTTT. Encoded protein: CASSLGLAGTDTQYF.